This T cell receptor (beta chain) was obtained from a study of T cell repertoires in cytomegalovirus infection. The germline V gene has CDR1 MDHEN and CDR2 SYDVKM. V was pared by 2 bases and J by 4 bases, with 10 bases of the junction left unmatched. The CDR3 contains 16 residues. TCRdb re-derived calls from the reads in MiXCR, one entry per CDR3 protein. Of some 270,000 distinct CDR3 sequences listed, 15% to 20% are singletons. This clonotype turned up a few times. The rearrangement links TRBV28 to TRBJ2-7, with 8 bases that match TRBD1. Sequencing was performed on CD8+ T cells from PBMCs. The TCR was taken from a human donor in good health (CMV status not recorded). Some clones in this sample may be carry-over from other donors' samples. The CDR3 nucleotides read TGTGCCAGCAGTTTAGACTCCAGGGGGCGCGGTTACGAGCAGTACTTC. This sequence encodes CASSLDSRGRGYEQYF.